This TCR beta chain was recovered during a study of cytomegalovirus exposure and HLA in healthy donors. In the study overall: Drawn from HLA-typed donors, around 85 million unique TCRs were held in an early data release. Notes on the study in general: Association of a missense DCLRE1C variant with TCR beta V- and J-gene trimming was reported in a later analysis. Later work found most CMV-associated TCR beta chains apparently HLA-restricted.

The V gene's germline CDR1 is LNHDA and CDR2 SQIVND (reference sequence). Trimming removed 7 bases from V and 5 bases from J, with 11 bases in between. This CDR3 region has 12 residues. The PCR used 60 Vbeta and 13 Jbeta primers. Generated by immunoSEQ multiplex PCR, the TCRdb table keeps only in-frame clones and is missing some. The data hold 180,000 or so clones, with more than 60% observed a single time. A note on this clone: Antigen unknown.

The sequenced sample was PBMCs. The J gene is TRBJ1-1, the V gene TRBV19, with a possible D match to TRBD1 (5 bases). The clonotype comes from a woman aged 60-75 years in good health and CMV-seropositive. CDR3 amino acids: CASTFKGTEAFF. The CDR3 DNA reads TGTGCCAGTACTTTTAAGGGGACTGAAGCTTTCTTT. Full variable domain (remainder filled in from reference TRBV19 and TRBJ1-1): DGGITQSPKYLFRKEGQNVTLSCEQNLNHDAMYWYRQDPGQGLRLIYYSQIVNDFQKGDIAEGYSVSREKKESFPLTVTSAQKNPTAFYLCASTFKGTEAFFGQGTRLTVV.